Listed below are T cell receptor beta chains from one sample, sequenced in a study of shared clonotypes between healthy human individuals. Libraries were prepared by immunoSEQ multiplex PCR; TCRdb keeps only in-frame clonotypes and omits some of them. The top ten clones hold 0.37% of a sample with some 2,500,000 clones, roughly 90% of them seen once. Sequencing used naive CD4+ T cells from PBMCs. These receptors originate from a man between 18 and 29 years old in good health. Some clones in this sample may be carry-over from other donors' samples. Each CDR3 is given with its conserved first and last residue. D genes are given only for firm matches. Clone size appears in some rows only: once, few, many, or a class for an expanded clone.

cdr3_nt: TGTGCCAGCAGTAGAAGGACGGGGAACACTGAAGCTTTCTTT
cdr3_aa: CASSRRTGNTEAFF
j_call: TRBJ1-1
d_call: NA
clone_size: once
v_call: TRBV6-5

cdr3_nt: TGTGCCAGCAGCTTCCGGGACAGCAGCACCGGGGAGCTGTTTTTT
cdr3_aa: CASSFRDSSTGELFF
j_call: TRBJ2-2
d_call: TRBD1
clone_size: NA
v_call: TRBV7-2

cdr3_nt: TGTGCCAGCAGCCCGTCGGCAGATACGCAGTATTTT
cdr3_aa: CASSPSADTQYF
j_call: TRBJ2-3
d_call: NA
clone_size: NA
v_call: TRBV9

cdr3_nt: TGCGCCAGCAGCTCAGGACGTGGTGGTGAGCCCCAGCATTTT
cdr3_aa: CASSSGRGGEPQHF
j_call: TRBJ1-5
d_call: NA
clone_size: few
v_call: TRBV5-1

cdr3_nt: TGTGCCAGCAGGGAACTCGGAGTGGTTGGTGGGGCGATCTTC
cdr3_aa: CASRELGVVGGAIF
j_call: TRBJ2-1
d_call: NA
clone_size: NA
v_call: TRBV11-2

cdr3_nt: TGTGCCAGCAGCGAAACCGACAGGCAGGATGGCTACACCTTC
cdr3_aa: CASSETDRQDGYTF
j_call: TRBJ1-2
d_call: NA
clone_size: NA
v_call: TRBV7-9

cdr3_nt: TGTGCCAGCAGTGATTTCGGGATGACGGTGACAGATACGCAGTATTTT
cdr3_aa: CASSDFGMTVTDTQYF
j_call: TRBJ2-3
d_call: NA
clone_size: NA
v_call: TRBV2

cdr3_nt: TGTGCCAGCAGTTTATACGCTAGCGCCTACAATGAGCAGTTCTTC
cdr3_aa: CASSLYASAYNEQFF
j_call: TRBJ2-1
d_call: NA
clone_size: NA
v_call: TRBV28

cdr3_nt: TGTGCCAGCAGCTTTGCGGTTGGGTACTCCTACAATGAGCAGTTCTTC
cdr3_aa: CASSFAVGYSYNEQFF
j_call: TRBJ2-1
d_call: NA
clone_size: NA
v_call: TRBV13

cdr3_nt: TGTGCCAGCAGCTTAGCCTGGAATTGGGGACTAGCTGGGGAGACCCAGTACTTC
cdr3_aa: CASSLAWNWGLAGETQYF
j_call: TRBJ2-5
d_call: TRBD2
clone_size: once
v_call: TRBV7-2

cdr3_nt: TGTGCCAGCAGGGTTCCCCGGGACGACTATGGCTACACCTTC
cdr3_aa: CASRVPRDDYGYTF
j_call: TRBJ1-2
d_call: NA
clone_size: NA
v_call: TRBV28

cdr3_nt: TGTGCCAGCACGGTTCAAACAGGGGGCAATCAGCCCCAGCATTTT
cdr3_aa: CASTVQTGGNQPQHF
j_call: TRBJ1-5
d_call: TRBD1
clone_size: once
v_call: TRBV6-1

cdr3_nt: TGTGCCAGCAGTATCCTGGGACTTCCGAGCTACACCTTC
cdr3_aa: CASSILGLPSYTF
j_call: TRBJ1-2
d_call: NA
clone_size: NA
v_call: TRBV28

cdr3_nt: TGCGCCAGCAGTGAGTTCAGGGGTAACTACGAGCAGTACTTC
cdr3_aa: CASSEFRGNYEQYF
j_call: TRBJ2-7
d_call: NA
clone_size: NA
v_call: TRBV10-1

cdr3_nt: TGTGCCAGCAGCTACCGTGGGGGAGTCGTGCCTGAAGCTTTCTTT
cdr3_aa: CASSYRGGVVPEAFF
j_call: TRBJ1-1
d_call: NA
clone_size: NA
v_call: TRBV7-8

cdr3_nt: TGTGCCAGCAGTTGGACCAGAAACATTCAGTACTTC
cdr3_aa: CASSWTRNIQYF
j_call: TRBJ2-4
d_call: NA
clone_size: NA
v_call: TRBV6-1

cdr3_nt: TGTGCCTGGAGCCTTCCGGGCCCCGTCACCAATCAGCCCCAGCATTTT
cdr3_aa: CAWSLPGPVTNQPQHF
j_call: TRBJ1-5
d_call: NA
clone_size: NA
v_call: TRBV30

cdr3_nt: TGTGCCAGCAGCTCAGGTAATACAGTGGTGGAGGAGCCGGTCGGCACAGATACGCAGTATTTT
cdr3_aa: CASSSGNTVVEEPVGTDTQYF
j_call: TRBJ2-3
d_call: NA
clone_size: NA
v_call: TRBV7-3

cdr3_nt: TGTGCCAGCAGCGTTTTCGGGACAGGGGAGAGGTGGGATACGCAGTATTTT
cdr3_aa: CASSVFGTGERWDTQYF
j_call: TRBJ2-3
d_call: TRBD1
clone_size: NA
v_call: TRBV9

cdr3_nt: TGTGCCAGCAGCTCCCTCCTGTCCGTTCGTGGCTACACCTTC
cdr3_aa: CASSSLLSVRGYTF
j_call: TRBJ1-2
d_call: NA
clone_size: NA
v_call: TRBV7-2

cdr3_nt: TGTGCCAGCAGCGCTGGACAGACCTACGAGCAGTACTTC
cdr3_aa: CASSAGQTYEQYF
j_call: TRBJ2-7
d_call: NA
clone_size: few
v_call: TRBV5-6

cdr3_nt: TGTGCCAGCAGTATGTTCGACAGGGCCGAAGCTTTCTTT
cdr3_aa: CASSMFDRAEAFF
j_call: TRBJ1-1
d_call: TRBD1
clone_size: NA
v_call: TRBV27

cdr3_nt: TGTGCCTGTAAGCACGGACTAGCGGGAGAATATAGCTCCTACAATGAGCAGTTCTTC
cdr3_aa: CACKHGLAGEYSSYNEQFF
j_call: TRBJ2-1
d_call: TRBD2
clone_size: NA
v_call: TRBV30

cdr3_nt: TGTGCCAGCAGCGTAGGGGTCGCCCGCCCAGATACGCAGTATTTT
cdr3_aa: CASSVGVARPDTQYF
j_call: TRBJ2-3
d_call: NA
clone_size: NA
v_call: TRBV9

cdr3_nt: TGTGCCAGCAGTGTCCGGGACAGGGACGGCTACACCTTC
cdr3_aa: CASSVRDRDGYTF
j_call: TRBJ1-2
d_call: TRBD1
clone_size: NA
v_call: TRBV6-1

cdr3_nt: TGTGCCAGCACCACCCAGGGACAGCTCAATCAGCCCCAGCATTTT
cdr3_aa: CASTTQGQLNQPQHF
j_call: TRBJ1-5
d_call: TRBD1
clone_size: NA
v_call: TRBV28

cdr3_nt: TGCAGCGCCGTCGACAGGGGTTATGGCTACACCTTC
cdr3_aa: CSAVDRGYGYTF
j_call: TRBJ1-2
d_call: TRBD1
clone_size: NA
v_call: TRBV29-1

cdr3_nt: TGTGCCAGCAGCCAGAGGTCTAGCGGGACGGGGCAGTTCTTC
cdr3_aa: CASSQRSSGTGQFF
j_call: TRBJ2-1
d_call: TRBD2
clone_size: few
v_call: TRBV11-2

cdr3_nt: TGTGCCAGCAGCGCCTCCGGGACTAGCGCGGCGACCCAGTACTTC
cdr3_aa: CASSASGTSAATQYF
j_call: TRBJ2-5
d_call: TRBD2
clone_size: once
v_call: TRBV7-9

cdr3_nt: TGTGCCAGCAGCCAAGAATCTATAGATACGCAGTATTTT
cdr3_aa: CASSQESIDTQYF
j_call: TRBJ2-3
d_call: NA
clone_size: once
v_call: TRBV4-2

cdr3_nt: TGTGCCAGCAGCCCACGGACAGGGGCCATGTCCTACAATGAGCAGTTCTTC
cdr3_aa: CASSPRTGAMSYNEQFF
j_call: TRBJ2-1
d_call: TRBD1
clone_size: NA
v_call: TRBV11-3

cdr3_nt: TGTGCCAGCAGCGTAGGAGGGGGCCACGAGCAGTACTTC
cdr3_aa: CASSVGGGHEQYF
j_call: TRBJ2-7
d_call: TRBD1
clone_size: once
v_call: TRBV9

cdr3_nt: TGTGCCAGCAGCAGGGACGTCAATGAGCAGTTCTTC
cdr3_aa: CASSRDVNEQFF
j_call: TRBJ2-1
d_call: NA
clone_size: NA
v_call: TRBV7-9

cdr3_nt: TGCGCCAGCAGCAGGATACAGGGTGAAGGGACTGAAGCTTTCTTT
cdr3_aa: CASSRIQGEGTEAFF
j_call: TRBJ1-1
d_call: NA
clone_size: NA
v_call: TRBV5-1

cdr3_nt: TGTGCCACCAGCCGATCGACAGGCCTCTACGAGCAGTACTTC
cdr3_aa: CATSRSTGLYEQYF
j_call: TRBJ2-7
d_call: NA
clone_size: NA
v_call: TRBV15

cdr3_nt: TGTGCCAGCCTCCGGACTAGCGGGAGGTATACCGGGGAGCTGTTTTTT
cdr3_aa: CASLRTSGRYTGELFF
j_call: TRBJ2-2
d_call: TRBD2
clone_size: NA
v_call: TRBV28

cdr3_nt: TGTGCCAGCAGCTTGTCCGGTTCACCCCTCCACTTT
cdr3_aa: CASSLSGSPLHF
j_call: TRBJ1-6
d_call: NA
clone_size: NA
v_call: TRBV5-6

cdr3_nt: TGTGCCATCAGTGGTTTGGTTAGCGGTATCTACGAGCAGTACTTC
cdr3_aa: CAISGLVSGIYEQYF
j_call: TRBJ2-7
d_call: NA
clone_size: NA
v_call: TRBV10-3

cdr3_nt: TGTGCCAGCAGCGCCCACCGAGCCCGGGAAGCTTTCTTT
cdr3_aa: CASSAHRAREAFF
j_call: TRBJ1-1
d_call: NA
clone_size: NA
v_call: TRBV9

cdr3_nt: TGTGCCAGTAGTACGGCAGGCACTGAAGCTTTCTTT
cdr3_aa: CASSTAGTEAFF
j_call: TRBJ1-1
d_call: NA
clone_size: NA
v_call: TRBV19

cdr3_nt: TGTGCCAGTAGTATAGATCGCCGGGACCCTTCTTGGGAGCAGTACTTC
cdr3_aa: CASSIDRRDPSWEQYF
j_call: TRBJ2-7
d_call: NA
clone_size: NA
v_call: TRBV19

cdr3_nt: TGTGCCAGCAGCTTAACGGGAGGACAAGAGACCCAGTACTTC
cdr3_aa: CASSLTGGQETQYF
j_call: TRBJ2-5
d_call: NA
clone_size: NA
v_call: TRBV7-3

cdr3_nt: TGTGCCAGCAGTTACGGAGCGGGAGCCCCCTACAATGAGCAGTTCTTC
cdr3_aa: CASSYGAGAPYNEQFF
j_call: TRBJ2-1
d_call: TRBD2
clone_size: NA
v_call: TRBV28

cdr3_nt: TGTGCCAGCAGCTCTCCGGGACCCGGGGCGGAGGCTTTCTTT
cdr3_aa: CASSSPGPGAEAFF
j_call: TRBJ1-1
d_call: NA
clone_size: few
v_call: TRBV5-4

cdr3_nt: TGTGCCAGCGGAGCGGGGTACGAGCAGTACTTC
cdr3_aa: CASGAGYEQYF
j_call: TRBJ2-7
d_call: TRBD2
clone_size: NA
v_call: TRBV7-6

cdr3_nt: TGTGCCAGCAGTCCCATTCGACAGGGGGATGGTACCGGGGAGCTGTTTTTT
cdr3_aa: CASSPIRQGDGTGELFF
j_call: TRBJ2-2
d_call: TRBD1
clone_size: NA
v_call: TRBV28

cdr3_nt: TGTGCCAGCAGTGGGACGGTTCAAGAGACCCAGTACTTC
cdr3_aa: CASSGTVQETQYF
j_call: TRBJ2-5
d_call: NA
clone_size: NA
v_call: TRBV5-4

cdr3_nt: TGTGCCAGCAGTGAGACAATGAACTACGAGCAGTACTTC
cdr3_aa: CASSETMNYEQYF
j_call: TRBJ2-7
d_call: NA
clone_size: once
v_call: TRBV6-1

cdr3_nt: TGTGCCAGCACCAAAGGTGGGGTGAACGGGGAGCTGTTTTTT
cdr3_aa: CASTKGGVNGELFF
j_call: TRBJ2-2
d_call: NA
clone_size: NA
v_call: TRBV28

cdr3_nt: TGCGCCAGCAGCCTGGTGACACGCAACACCGGGGAGCTGTTTTTT
cdr3_aa: CASSLVTRNTGELFF
j_call: TRBJ2-2
d_call: NA
clone_size: NA
v_call: TRBV5-1

cdr3_nt: TGTGCCAGCAGTCGCGTTACAGGGCAACCCCAGCATTTT
cdr3_aa: CASSRVTGQPQHF
j_call: TRBJ1-5
d_call: NA
clone_size: few
v_call: TRBV2

cdr3_nt: TGTGCCAGCAGCCAAGGAAATCGGGGGGGTCAGGAGACCCAGTACTTC
cdr3_aa: CASSQGNRGGQETQYF
j_call: TRBJ2-5
d_call: TRBD2
clone_size: NA
v_call: TRBV4-2

cdr3_nt: TGTGCCAGCAGCTTGGGACAGGGTTCCTACAATGAGCAGTTCTTC
cdr3_aa: CASSLGQGSYNEQFF
j_call: TRBJ2-1
d_call: TRBD1
clone_size: NA
v_call: TRBV7-8

cdr3_nt: TGCGCCAGCAGCTCCGCCGGGACTAGCGAATACAATGAGCAGTTCTTC
cdr3_aa: CASSSAGTSEYNEQFF
j_call: TRBJ2-1
d_call: TRBD2
clone_size: NA
v_call: TRBV5-1

cdr3_nt: TGTGCCACCAGCAGCCGGGACCCCGCGGGTGAGCAGTTCTTC
cdr3_aa: CATSSRDPAGEQFF
j_call: TRBJ2-1
d_call: NA
clone_size: once
v_call: TRBV15